This T cell receptor (beta chain) was obtained from a study of T cells in Graves' hyperthyroidism and ophthalmopathy. Unmatched junction bases numbered 7, after V lost 0 bases and J lost 6 bases. Germline lookup yields CDR1 SGHDT and CDR2 YYEEEE. This CDR3 comprises 17 residues. Amplification yielded TCR beta CDR3 regions, with RNA transcripts as the source. First-round RT-PCR of the TCR CDR3 relied on the HTBI primer set. In TCRdb, the multiplex PCR reads were re-called with MiXCR into one record per CDR3 protein. Among tens of thousands of distinct CDR3 sequences listed, 53% were seen once. This clonotype was obtained from a woman in her fifties or sixties with Graves' ophthalmopathy. The sequenced sample was blood. The chain combines TRBV5-6 with TRBJ2-7; 15 nucleotides line up with TRBD2. CDR3 sequence: CASSLEGTSGRRREQYF. As DNA, the CDR3 is TGTGCCAGCAGCTTGGAGGGGACTAGCGGGAGGAGGCGCGAGCAGTACTTC.